The clone carrying this T cell receptor (beta chain) has a handful of counts. The source of the sample is a study of patients and donors after allogeneic stem cell transplantation. One entry per CDR3 protein results from TCRdb running MiXCR on the RT-PCR reads. In the table there are about 76,000 distinct CDR3 sequences, around 27% of which are singletons. The sample comprised blood, either unsorted or a sorted T cell fraction (not recorded which). This sequence was found in a human donor who was either an allogeneic HSCT recipient or a stem cell or donor lymphocyte infusion donor (not recorded which). It is not recorded whose cells these are; they may come from a transplant donor.

CDR3 bases: TGCAGCGTTGAAGTACGTGGGCACAGAAACGAGCAGTACTTC. This codes for CSVEVRGHRNEQYF. The chain carries TRBV29-1 and TRBJ2-7, with D uncertain. The V end lost 1 base, the J end lost 5 bases, and 15 bases lay between the germline ends. Germline lookup yields CDR1 SQVTM and CDR2 ANQGSEA. The CDR3 is 14 residues long.